This TCR beta chain was captured by sequencing in a study of blood T cell repertoires in COVID-19 (dated by TCRdb to about 2020). Background for the entire study: Samples covering the acute and convalescent phases of COVID-19 were provided by collaborators in the United States, Italy and Spain. The material from the prospective study consisted of cDNA or gDNA derived from T cells, B-cell-depleted T cells, or PBMCs. The dataset comprised deeply sampled blood TCRbeta repertoires from subjects exposed to, actively infected with, or recovered from COVID-19. The repertoires were released in a freely available public database meant as a resource for research on the immune response to SARS-CoV-2. Samples came from the ongoing ImmuneRACE study (first 160 participants) plus 1,254 subjects from 6 global collaborators. The sample metadata nearly always contained a de-identified subject ID, COVID-19 status, age in years and sex. Where HLA class I and class II types were available, the types were taken from metadata supplied by the sample provider, not from assay-based typing.

Samples from volunteer blood donors who had recovered from COVID-19 were contributed by a second Seattle source. Each collaborating institution followed its own protocols to collect whole blood in K2EDTA tubes. For TCRbeta analysis, collaborators shipped samples as frozen whole blood, isolated PBMCs, or DNA extracted from either of those sample types. Study-wide conclusions, independent of this receptor: The amount of clinical and demographic metadata varied by source and participant and was provided uncurated.

TCRbeta CDR3 regions were amplified from genomic DNA by means of the immunoSEQ Assay, a bias-controlled multiplex PCR. In the paper's pipeline: Within the assay, amplification of reference gene primers was used to estimate how many nucleated cells each sample contained. To quantify the absolute abundance of each unique TCRbeta CDR3 rearrangement, sequence reads were collapsed and filtered. Productive Simpson clonality was computed per sample as the square root of Simpson's diversity index over productive rearrangements. TCRdb took over this immuneACCESS table, retaining in-frame rearrangements with V and J assigned. Such tables are incomplete; in checked studies, under half of the missing clones stem from an unresolved V gene, and the remainder is unexplained. V and J calls and clone size come straight from that table; D and trimming were deduced from the DNA. Here the sample has some 250,000 clones; about nine tenths occur a single time. More than 6% of the sample goes to the ten largest clones.

Comment on this clone: The antigen it binds to is not known. It has no much larger one-base neighbor in the sample; base qualities were not kept.

The source of this sequence is a man between 60 and 75 years old who had recovered from COVID-19. The sequencing input was peripheral blood.

The CDR3 has the sequence CASSLVGTEPMNTEAFF. The DNA is as follows: TGCGCCAGCAGCTTGGTAGGGACAGAGCCCATGAACACTGAAGCTTTCTTT. The sequence joins TRBV5-1 to TRBJ1-1; TRBD1 aligns with 7 central bases. V is trimmed back by 0 bases and J by 0 bases, and the junction contains 8 bases that no gene match accounts for. The CDR3 contains 17 residues, cysteine and phenylalanine counted. The retained sequence is limited to the CDR3, 51 bases, with the frame set at the first base. The CDR1 and CDR2 encoded by the germline V gene are SGHRS and YFSETQ. Joined to the reference TRBV5-1 and TRBJ1-1 proteins, this CDR3 gives the full variable domain: KAGVTQTPRYLIKTRGQQVTLSCSPISGHRSVSWYQQTPGQGLQFLFEYFSETQRNKGNFPGRFSGRQFSNSRSEMNVSTLELGDSALYLCASSLVGTEPMNTEAFFGQGTRLTVV.